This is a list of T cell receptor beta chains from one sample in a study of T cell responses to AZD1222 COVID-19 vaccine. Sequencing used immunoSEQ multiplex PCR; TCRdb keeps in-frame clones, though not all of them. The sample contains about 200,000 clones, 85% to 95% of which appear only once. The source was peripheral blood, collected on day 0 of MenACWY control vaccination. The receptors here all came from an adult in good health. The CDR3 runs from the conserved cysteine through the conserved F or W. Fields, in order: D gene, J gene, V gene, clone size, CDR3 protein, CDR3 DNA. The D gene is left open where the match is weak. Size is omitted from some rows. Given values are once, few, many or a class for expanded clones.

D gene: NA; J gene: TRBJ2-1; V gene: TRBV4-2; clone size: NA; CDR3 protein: CASSQGVYRSSSYNEQFF; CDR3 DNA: TGTGCCAGCAGCCAAGGGGTGTACAGATCTTCCTCCTACAATGAGCAGTTCTTC
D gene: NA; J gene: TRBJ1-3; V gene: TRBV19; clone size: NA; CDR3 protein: CASSIGPDPGNTIYF; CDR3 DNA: TGTGCCAGTAGTATAGGTCCAGACCCTGGAAACACCATATATTTT
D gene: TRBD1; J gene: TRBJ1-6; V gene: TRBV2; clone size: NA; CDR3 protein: CASRPRTGSDSPLHF; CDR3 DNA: TGTGCCAGCAGGCCCCGGACAGGGAGTGATTCACCCCTCCACTTT
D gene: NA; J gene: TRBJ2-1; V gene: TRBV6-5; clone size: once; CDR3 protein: CASSSHTRPNEQFF; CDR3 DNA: TGTGCCAGCAGCTCCCATACTAGGCCCAATGAGCAGTTCTTC
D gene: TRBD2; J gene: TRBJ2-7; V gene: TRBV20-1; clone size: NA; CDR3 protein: CSASIPSGLSYEQYF; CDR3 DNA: TGCAGTGCTAGTATCCCTAGCGGGCTAAGCTACGAGCAGTACTTC
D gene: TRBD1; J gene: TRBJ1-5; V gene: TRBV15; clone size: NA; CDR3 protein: CATSRGQGVGNQPQHF; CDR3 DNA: TGTGCCACCAGCAGGGGACAGGGCGTAGGCAATCAGCCCCAGCATTTT
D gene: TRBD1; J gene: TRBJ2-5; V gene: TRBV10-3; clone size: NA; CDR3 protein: CAISKGQGGLETQYF; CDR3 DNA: TGTGCCATCAGTAAAGGACAGGGGGGTTTAGAGACCCAGTACTTC
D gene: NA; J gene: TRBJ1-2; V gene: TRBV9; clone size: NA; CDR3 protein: CASSGTRLGYTF; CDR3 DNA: TGTGCCAGCAGCGGCACGCGGTTAGGCTACACCTTC
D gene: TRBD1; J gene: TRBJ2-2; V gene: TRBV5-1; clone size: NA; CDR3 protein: CASATGASNTGELFF; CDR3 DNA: TGCGCCAGTGCGACAGGGGCTTCGAACACCGGGGAGCTGTTTTTT
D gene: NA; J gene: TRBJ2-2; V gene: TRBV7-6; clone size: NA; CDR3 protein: CASSRAAPGNTGELFF; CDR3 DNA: TGTGCCAGCAGCCGAGCGGCGCCAGGGAACACCGGGGAGCTGTTTTTT
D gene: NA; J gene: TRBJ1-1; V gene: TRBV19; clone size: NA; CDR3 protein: CASHFGLMNTEAFF; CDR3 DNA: TGTGCCAGTCATTTCGGACTCATGAACACTGAAGCTTTCTTT
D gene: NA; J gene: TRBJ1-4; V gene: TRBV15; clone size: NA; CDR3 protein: CATSAGLGNEKLFF; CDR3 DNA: TGTGCCACCAGCGCGGGGCTAGGTAATGAAAAACTGTTTTTT
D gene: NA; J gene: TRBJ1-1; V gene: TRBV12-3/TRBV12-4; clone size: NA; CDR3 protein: CASSFWGARPFF; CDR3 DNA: TGTGCCAGCAGTTTCTGGGGGGCCAGACCTTTCTTT
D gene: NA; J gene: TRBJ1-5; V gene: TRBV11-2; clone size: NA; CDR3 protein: CASSDSNQPQHF; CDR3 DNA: TGTGCCAGCAGCGATAGCAATCAGCCCCAGCATTTT
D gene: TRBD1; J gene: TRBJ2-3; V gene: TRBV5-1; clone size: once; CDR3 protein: CASSRDRGSGDTQYF; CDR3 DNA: TGCGCCAGCAGCCGGGACAGGGGATCGGGAGATACGCAGTATTTT
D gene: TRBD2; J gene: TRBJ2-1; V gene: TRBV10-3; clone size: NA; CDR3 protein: CAISESGGYNEQFF; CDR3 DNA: TGTGCCATCAGTGAGTCGGGAGGGTACAATGAGCAGTTCTTC
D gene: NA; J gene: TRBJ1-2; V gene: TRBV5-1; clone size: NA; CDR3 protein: CASSLVGGAVGYTF; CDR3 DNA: TGCGCCAGCAGCTTGGTAGGAGGGGCTGTTGGCTACACCTTC
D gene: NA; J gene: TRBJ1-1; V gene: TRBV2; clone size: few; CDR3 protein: CASSPMRNTEAFF; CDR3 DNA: TGTGCCAGCAGTCCCATGCGGAACACTGAAGCTTTCTTT
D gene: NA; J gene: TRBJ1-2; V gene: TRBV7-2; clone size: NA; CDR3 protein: CASSTRTGFDYGYTF; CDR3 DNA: TGTGCCAGCAGCACCCGGACGGGCTTTGATTATGGCTACACCTTC
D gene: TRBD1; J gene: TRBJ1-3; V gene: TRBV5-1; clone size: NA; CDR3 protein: CASSLGTGISGNTIYF; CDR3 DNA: TGCGCCAGCAGCTTGGGGACAGGTATCTCTGGAAACACCATATATTTT
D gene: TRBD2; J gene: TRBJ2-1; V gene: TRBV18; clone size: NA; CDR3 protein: CASSPGLAGESYNEQFF; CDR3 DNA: TGTGCCAGCTCACCGGGACTAGCGGGGGAGTCCTACAATGAGCAGTTCTTC
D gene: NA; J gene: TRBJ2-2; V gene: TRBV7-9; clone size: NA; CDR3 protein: CASSLWPTGTGELFF; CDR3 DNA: TGTGCCAGCAGCTTATGGCCTACCGGCACCGGGGAGCTGTTTTTT
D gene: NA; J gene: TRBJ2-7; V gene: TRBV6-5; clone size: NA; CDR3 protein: CASSPYPAGTYEQYF; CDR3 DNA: TGTGCCAGCAGTCCTTACCCGGCAGGTACCTACGAGCAGTACTTC
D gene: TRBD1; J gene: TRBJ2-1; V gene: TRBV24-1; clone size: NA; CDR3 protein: CATSDLGTGIDNEQFF; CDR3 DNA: TGTGCCACCAGTGATTTGGGGACAGGGATCGACAATGAGCAGTTCTTC
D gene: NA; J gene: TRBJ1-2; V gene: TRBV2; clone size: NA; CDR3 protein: CASRLQGHDYGYTF; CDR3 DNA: TGTGCCAGCAGGCTGCAGGGACACGACTATGGCTACACCTTC
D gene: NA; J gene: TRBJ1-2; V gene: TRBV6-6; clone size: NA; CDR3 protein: CASSYWGSGYTF; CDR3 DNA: TGTGCCAGCAGTTACTGGGGGTCTGGCTACACCTTC
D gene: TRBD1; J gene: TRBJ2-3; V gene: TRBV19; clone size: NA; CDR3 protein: CASSSQGAVDTQYF; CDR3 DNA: TGTGCCAGTAGTTCACAGGGGGCGGTGGATACGCAGTATTTT
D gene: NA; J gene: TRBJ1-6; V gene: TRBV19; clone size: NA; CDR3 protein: CASSIRDSPLHF; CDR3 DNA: TGTGCCAGTAGTATACGGGATTCACCCCTCCACTTT
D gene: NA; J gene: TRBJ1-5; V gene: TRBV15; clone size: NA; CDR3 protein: CATSRDQGGNQPQHF; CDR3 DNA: TGTGCCACCAGCAGAGATCAGGGTGGCAATCAGCCCCAGCATTTT
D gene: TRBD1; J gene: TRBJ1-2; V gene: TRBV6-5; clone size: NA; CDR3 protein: CASNRQGGFIDGYTF; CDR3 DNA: TGTGCCAGCAACCGACAGGGGGGCTTTATAGATGGCTACACCTTC
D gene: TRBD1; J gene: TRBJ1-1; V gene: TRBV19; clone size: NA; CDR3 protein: CASSMTGLGTGNTEAFF; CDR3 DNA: TGTGCCAGTAGTATGACAGGATTGGGGACAGGGAACACTGAAGCTTTCTTT
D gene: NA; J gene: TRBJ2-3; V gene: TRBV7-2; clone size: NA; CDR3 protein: CASRGQRQSTDTQYF; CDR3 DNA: TGTGCCAGCCGAGGCCAGCGACAAAGCACAGATACGCAGTATTTT
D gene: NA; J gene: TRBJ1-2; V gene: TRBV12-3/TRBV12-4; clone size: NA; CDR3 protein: CASSRQGNYGYTF; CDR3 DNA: TGTGCCAGCAGTCGCCAGGGGAACTATGGCTACACCTTC
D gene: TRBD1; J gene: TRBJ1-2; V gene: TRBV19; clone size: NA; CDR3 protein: CATKGDSLYYGYTF; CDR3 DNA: TGTGCCACTAAAGGGGACAGTCTCTACTATGGCTACACCTTC
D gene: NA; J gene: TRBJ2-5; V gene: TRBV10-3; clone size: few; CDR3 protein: CAISDGSQETQYF; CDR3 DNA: TGTGCCATCAGTGACGGCAGCCAAGAGACCCAGTACTTC
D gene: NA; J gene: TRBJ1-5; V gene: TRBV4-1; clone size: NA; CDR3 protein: CASSRSQAGAGQPQHF; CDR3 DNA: TGCGCCAGCAGTCGTTCGCAGGCAGGGGCGGGTCAGCCCCAGCATTTT
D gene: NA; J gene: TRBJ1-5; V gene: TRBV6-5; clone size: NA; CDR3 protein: CASSYSRNQGQPQHF; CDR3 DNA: TGTGCCAGCAGTTACTCGCGGAATCAGGGACAGCCCCAGCATTTT
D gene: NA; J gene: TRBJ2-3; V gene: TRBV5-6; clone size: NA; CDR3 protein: CASSLAGTQYF; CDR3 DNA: TGTGCCAGCAGCTTGGCGGGTACGCAGTATTTT
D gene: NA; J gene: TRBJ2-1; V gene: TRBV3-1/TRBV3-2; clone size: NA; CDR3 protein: CASSQAGVYNEQFF; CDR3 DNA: TGTGCCAGCAGCCAAGCGGGGGTCTACAATGAGCAGTTCTTC
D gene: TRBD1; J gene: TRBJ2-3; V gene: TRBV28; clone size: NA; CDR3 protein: CASSSGTVLLDTQYF; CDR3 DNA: TGTGCCAGCAGTTCGGGGACAGTTCTTCTAGATACGCAGTATTTT
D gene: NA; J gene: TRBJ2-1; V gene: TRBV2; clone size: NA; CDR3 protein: CASSGGHTYNEQFF; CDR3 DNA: TGTGCCAGCAGCGGGGGGCACACCTACAATGAGCAGTTCTTC
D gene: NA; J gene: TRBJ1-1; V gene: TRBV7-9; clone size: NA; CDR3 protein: CASSTTGLNTEAFF; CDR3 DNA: TGTGCCAGCAGTACTACAGGGCTGAACACTGAAGCTTTCTTT
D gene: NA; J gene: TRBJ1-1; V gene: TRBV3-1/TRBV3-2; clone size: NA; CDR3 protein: CASSQETSNTEAFF; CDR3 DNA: TGTGCCAGCAGCCAGGAGACATCCAACACTGAAGCTTTCTTT
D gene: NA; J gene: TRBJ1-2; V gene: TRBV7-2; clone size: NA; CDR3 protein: CASSQGGGSYGYTF; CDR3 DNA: TGTGCCAGCAGCCAGGGCGGGGGGAGCTATGGCTACACCTTC
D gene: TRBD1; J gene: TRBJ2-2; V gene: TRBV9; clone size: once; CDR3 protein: CASSRPGTGTGELFF; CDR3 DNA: TGTGCCAGCAGCCGCCCCGGGACAGGGACCGGGGAGCTGTTTTTT
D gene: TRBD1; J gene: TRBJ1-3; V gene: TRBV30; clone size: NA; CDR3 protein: CAWNRGGPGNTIYF; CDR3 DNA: TGTGCCTGGAACAGGGGCGGTCCTGGAAACACCATATATTTT
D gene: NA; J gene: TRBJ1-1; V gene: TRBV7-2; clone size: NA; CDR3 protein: CASSAQGGNTEAFF; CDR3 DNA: TGTGCCAGCAGCGCGCAGGGTGGGAACACTGAAGCTTTCTTT
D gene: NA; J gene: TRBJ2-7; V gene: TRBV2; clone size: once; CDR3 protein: CASLGLPGTEQYF; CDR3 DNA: TGTGCCAGCTTAGGACTCCCAGGTACAGAGCAGTACTTC
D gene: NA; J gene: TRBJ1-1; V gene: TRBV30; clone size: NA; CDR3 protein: CAWTWGTAGTEAFF; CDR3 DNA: TGTGCCTGGACTTGGGGGACGGCGGGGACTGAAGCTTTCTTT
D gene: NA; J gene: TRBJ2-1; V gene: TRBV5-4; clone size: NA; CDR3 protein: CASQTPDRPYNEQFF; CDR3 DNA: TGTGCCAGCCAGACGCCGGACAGACCCTACAATGAGCAGTTCTTC
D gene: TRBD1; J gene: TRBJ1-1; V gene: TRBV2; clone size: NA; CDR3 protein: CASSPRQGNTEAFF; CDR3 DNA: TGTGCCAGCAGTCCCCGACAGGGGAACACTGAAGCTTTCTTT
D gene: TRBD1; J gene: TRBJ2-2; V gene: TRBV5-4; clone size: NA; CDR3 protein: CASSLGQGAINGELFF; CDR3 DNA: TGTGCCAGCAGCTTGGGGCAGGGGGCTATTAACGGGGAGCTGTTTTTT
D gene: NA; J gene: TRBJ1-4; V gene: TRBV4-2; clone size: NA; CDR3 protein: CASSQNGAGYSEKLFF; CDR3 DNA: TGTGCCAGCAGCCAAAATGGGGCGGGATATAGTGAAAAACTGTTTTTT
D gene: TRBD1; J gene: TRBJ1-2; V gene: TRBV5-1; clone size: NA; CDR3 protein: CASRLPTGTEDYGYTF; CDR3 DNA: TGCGCCAGCAGACTCCCAACCGGGACAGAGGACTATGGCTACACCTTC